This T cell receptor (beta chain) was recovered during a study of blood T cell repertoires in COVID-19. As for the study in general: COVID-19 samples from acute and convalescent phases originated in the United States, Italy and Spain.

In the original processing: Researchers report that nucleated cell counts were estimated from reference gene primer amplification. Using immunoSEQ multiplex PCR, the repertoire was profiled, and TCRdb retains in-frame clones only, with some absent. V and J calls plus clone size are reproduced from that table; the DNA served to infer D and trimming. The table lists around 100,000 clones, about 85% of them singletons, with approximately 2% in the top ten. The sequencing input was peripheral blood. The sequence was collected from a woman between 65 and 79 years old with active or convalescent COVID-19.

The CDR3 DNA reads as TGTGCCAGCAGCCAGGGACAGTCATACTACTACGAGCAGTACTTC. Its protein is CASSQGQSYYYEQYF. V gene TRBV7-2 combines with J gene TRBJ2-7, with 7 nucleotides matching TRBD1. The CDR3 totals 15 residues. V lost 5 bases to trimming and J lost 3 bases; unmatched junction nucleotides: 10. The germline gives CDR1 SGHTA, CDR2 FQGNSA.